The entry below describes one TCR beta chain. Its matching antigen is unknown. Germline V gene data show CDR1 as SGHVS and CDR2 as FNYEAQ. CDR3 size: 18 residues. V lost 2 bases, J lost 2 bases, and 14 bases stayed unmatched. The sample originates from a study of cytomegalovirus exposure and HLA in healthy donors. Study-wide context: In an early release, HLA-typed donors contributed 80 million to 95 million unique TCR sequences. Of around 400 genotyped donors, 81% grouped in the Caucasian-associated ancestry cluster. Study findings and constraints: The study put 150 to 200 TCR beta chains on its list as cytomegalovirus-associated.

The study ran its PCR with 60 Vbeta and 13 Jbeta primers. Libraries were prepared by immunoSEQ multiplex PCR; TCRdb keeps only in-frame clonotypes and omits some of them. This table has tens of thousands of clones, 75% appearing once. Sequencing was performed on PBMCs. This clonotype was sampled from a man aged 40-50 years in good health and CMV-seronegative. The chain has TRBV7-6 and TRBJ2-5; TRBD1 aligns across 7 bases. The CDR3 protein is CASSLLTGLRGEQETQYF. The CDR3 DNA sequence: TGTGCCAGCAGCTTACTGACAGGGCTCCGAGGGGAACAAGAGACCCAGTACTTC.